This T cell receptor beta chain stems from a study of blood T cell repertoires in COVID-19. Study-level background: Samples came from the United States, Italy and Spain, spanning acute and convalescent COVID-19. Sources were T cells, B-cell-depleted T cells, or PBMCs; the material itself was cDNA or gDNA.

In the study's own analysis: Amplification of reference gene primers was used by the study to estimate nucleated cell counts. Measured with immunoSEQ multiplex PCR; TCRdb has only the in-frame clones, and not every one. V, J and clone size are taken as reported in that table, and D and trimming were inferred from the DNA itself. The table lists about 130,000 clones, about four fifths of them singletons. In germline, CDR1 is MDHEN, CDR2 SYDVKM. The CDR3 totals 12 residues. The V and J ends lost 6 bases and 9 bases respectively, with 14 bases between them. The receptor comes from an elderly woman with acute or convalescent COVID-19. Sequencing was performed on peripheral blood. The chain links TRBV28 to TRBJ1-1; D is possibly TRBD1 (5 bases). The CDR3 spells CASRLNRNQAFF. The CDR3 DNA sequence: TGTGCCAGCAGACTCAACAGGAATCAAGCTTTCTTT.